The rows below give T cell receptor beta chains drawn from one sample of a study of shared clonotypes between healthy human individuals. TCRdb's copy holds only in-frame clones and misses some; the assay was immunoSEQ multiplex PCR. The sample lists about 2.1 million clones, just under 95% seen once, with about 1.7% in the top ten. Input material: naive CD8+ T cells from PBMCs. The source of these receptors is a man in his late teens or twenties in good health. Some clones in this sample may be carry-over from other donors' samples. CDR3s include the opening cysteine and the closing phenylalanine or tryptophan. Each record gives: D gene, J gene, V gene, clone size, CDR3 DNA, CDR3 protein. The D gene is left open where the match is weak. Expanded clones get a size class; other rows say once, few or many, or leave the size out.

D gene: -
J gene: TRBJ2-3
V gene: TRBV7-9
clone size: -
CDR3 DNA: TGTGCCAGCAGTTCCCCCGGATTCCCTGCCTATACGCAGTATTTT
CDR3 protein: CASSSPGFPAYTQYF

D gene: -
J gene: TRBJ2-7
V gene: TRBV30
clone size: -
CDR3 DNA: TGTGCCTGGAGTGGCGGAGAGGTTGGAAAGCTATATACCTACGAGCAGTACTTC
CDR3 protein: CAWSGGEVGKLYTYEQYF

D gene: -
J gene: TRBJ2-7
V gene: TRBV27
clone size: -
CDR3 DNA: TGTGCCAGCAGTTTAAGCACCGGGCCCCCAGCCCACGAGCAGTACTTC
CDR3 protein: CASSLSTGPPAHEQYF

D gene: TRBD1
J gene: TRBJ2-3
V gene: TRBV29-1
clone size: -
CDR3 DNA: TGCAGCGGCAGGGGGTTTTTGAACACAGATACGCAGTATTTT
CDR3 protein: CSGRGFLNTDTQYF

D gene: -
J gene: TRBJ2-7
V gene: TRBV30
clone size: -
CDR3 DNA: TGTGCCTGGAGTGTACTCTCCTACGAGCAGTACTTC
CDR3 protein: CAWSVLSYEQYF

D gene: -
J gene: TRBJ2-7
V gene: TRBV28
clone size: -
CDR3 DNA: TGTGCCAGCAGCTACCCCGGGACCTCCGGCGAGCAGTACTTC
CDR3 protein: CASSYPGTSGEQYF

D gene: -
J gene: TRBJ2-7
V gene: TRBV6-5
clone size: -
CDR3 DNA: TGTGCCAGCAGCTCTACCGGGCCCACCGTCGAGCAGTACTTC
CDR3 protein: CASSSTGPTVEQYF

D gene: TRBD2
J gene: TRBJ2-1
V gene: TRBV5-4
clone size: -
CDR3 DNA: TGTGCCAGCAGAAGAGCGGGAGTTGAGCAGTTCTTC
CDR3 protein: CASRRAGVEQFF

D gene: -
J gene: TRBJ2-1
V gene: TRBV28
clone size: -
CDR3 DNA: TGTGCCAGCAGTTTATCATCCAGATCCCTCTACAATGAGCAGTTCTTC
CDR3 protein: CASSLSSRSLYNEQFF

D gene: -
J gene: TRBJ1-1
V gene: TRBV5-4
clone size: -
CDR3 DNA: TGTGCCAGCAGAACGACGGGGGGTGAAGCTTTCTTT
CDR3 protein: CASRTTGGEAFF

D gene: -
J gene: TRBJ2-7
V gene: TRBV10-3
clone size: -
CDR3 DNA: TGTGCCATCAGGCCATGGTCCGGGACCCTCTACGAGCAGTACTTC
CDR3 protein: CAIRPWSGTLYEQYF

D gene: TRBD1
J gene: TRBJ2-3
V gene: TRBV7-2
clone size: few
CDR3 DNA: TGTGCCAGCAGCTTCGGGACAGCTAGCACAGATACGCAGTATTTT
CDR3 protein: CASSFGTASTDTQYF

D gene: -
J gene: TRBJ2-2
V gene: TRBV14
clone size: -
CDR3 DNA: TGTGCCAGCAGCCCCCCCCCTTGGAACACTGCGGACACCGGGGAGCTGTTTTTT
CDR3 protein: CASSPPPWNTADTGELFF

D gene: -
J gene: TRBJ2-2
V gene: TRBV28
clone size: -
CDR3 DNA: TGTGCCAGCAGTTTATGGCTAGCCACCTTCACCGGGGAGCTGTTTTTT
CDR3 protein: CASSLWLATFTGELFF

D gene: -
J gene: TRBJ2-2
V gene: TRBV11-3
clone size: -
CDR3 DNA: -
CDR3 protein: CASSLVFWPTTADTGELFF

D gene: TRBD1
J gene: TRBJ2-3
V gene: TRBV7-2
clone size: -
CDR3 DNA: TGTGCCAGCAGCTACCGGGACAGGGGGCGTGCAGATACGCAGTATTTT
CDR3 protein: CASSYRDRGRADTQYF

D gene: TRBD2
J gene: TRBJ2-1
V gene: TRBV7-9
clone size: -
CDR3 DNA: TGTGCCAGCAGAAATGGGGCTAGCGGGTCAAATGAGCAGTTCTTC
CDR3 protein: CASRNGASGSNEQFF

D gene: -
J gene: TRBJ2-5
V gene: TRBV27
clone size: -
CDR3 DNA: TGTGCCAGCAGATCCAGACAGGCGGGGGAGACCCAGTACTTC
CDR3 protein: CASRSRQAGETQYF

D gene: -
J gene: TRBJ2-7
V gene: TRBV7-6
clone size: -
CDR3 DNA: TGTGCCAGCAGCTCGCTTGAGGGGATTGCCTACGAGCAGTACTTC
CDR3 protein: CASSSLEGIAYEQYF

D gene: -
J gene: TRBJ2-1
V gene: TRBV11-1
clone size: -
CDR3 DNA: TGTGCCAGCAGCTTAGGGGCGGAGCAGTTCTTC
CDR3 protein: CASSLGAEQFF

D gene: -
J gene: TRBJ2-7
V gene: TRBV4-1
clone size: once
CDR3 DNA: TGCGCCAGCAGCCCCCTAATCGGGTTCCACCACGAGCAGTACTTC
CDR3 protein: CASSPLIGFHHEQYF

D gene: TRBD2
J gene: TRBJ2-3
V gene: TRBV7-8
clone size: once
CDR3 DNA: TGTGCCAGCAGCCCCCGACTAGCGGGAGTGGCAGATACGCAGTATTTT
CDR3 protein: CASSPRLAGVADTQYF

D gene: TRBD1
J gene: TRBJ2-7
V gene: TRBV9
clone size: -
CDR3 DNA: TGTGCCAGCAGCGTAGAGGGAACAGGGGTCCGCGAGCAGTACTTC
CDR3 protein: CASSVEGTGVREQYF

D gene: TRBD1
J gene: TRBJ2-1
V gene: TRBV19
clone size: -
CDR3 DNA: TGTGCCAGTAGTCCGGGACAGAGATCCTACAATGAGCAGTTCTTC
CDR3 protein: CASSPGQRSYNEQFF

D gene: -
J gene: TRBJ2-1
V gene: TRBV5-6
clone size: -
CDR3 DNA: TGTGCCAGCAGCTGGGACAGGACTAGCTCCTACAATGAGCAGTTCTTC
CDR3 protein: CASSWDRTSSYNEQFF

D gene: TRBD2
J gene: TRBJ2-7
V gene: TRBV7-8
clone size: -
CDR3 DNA: TGTGCCAGCAGCCTTAGCGGGAGGGCCGGGAACGAGCAGTACTTC
CDR3 protein: CASSLSGRAGNEQYF

D gene: -
J gene: TRBJ1-5
V gene: TRBV27
clone size: -
CDR3 DNA: TGTGCCAGCTCAAGCGCAGGGTTGATGGGCAATCAGCCCCAGCATTTT
CDR3 protein: CASSSAGLMGNQPQHF

D gene: -
J gene: TRBJ2-7
V gene: TRBV27
clone size: -
CDR3 DNA: TGTGCCAGCAGTTTGAGGGTAAGCTACGAGCAGTACTTC
CDR3 protein: CASSLRVSYEQYF

D gene: TRBD1
J gene: TRBJ1-4
V gene: TRBV2
clone size: -
CDR3 DNA: TGTGCCAGCAGAAGACAGGGGTCGAATGAAAAACTGTTTTTT
CDR3 protein: CASRRQGSNEKLFF